One sample yielded the 2 T cell receptor beta chains listed below, sequenced in a study of T cell repertoires in cytomegalovirus infection. TCRdb called the reads again in MiXCR, with one record for every CDR3 protein. Among 740,000 or so distinct CDR3 sequences listed, less than 40% were seen once. The specimen sequenced was PBMCs. These receptors came from a human donor in good health (CMV status not recorded). Some clones in this sample may be carry-over from other donors' samples.

In the case of this clonotype: A junction boundary mismatches the germline segment, possibly from a read error. V gene TRBV28 combines with J gene TRBJ2-5; D ambiguous. Germline lookup yields CDR1 MDHEN and CDR2 SYDVKM. This CDR3 contains 13 residues. Written as DNA, the CDR3 is TGTGCCAGCCGTTTTTACGTGGGGGAGACCCAGTACTTC. Translation gives CASRFYVGETQYF. Looking up the rest from reference TRBV28 and TRBJ2-5 gives the full variable domain: DVKVTQSSRYLVKRTGEKVFLECVQDMDHENMFWYRQDPGLGLRLIYFSYDVKMKEKGDIPEGYSVSREKKERFSLILESASTNQTSMYLCASRFYVGETQYFGPGTRLLVL.

The chain carries TRBV4-1 and TRBJ1-2; D not resolved. The CDR3 is 16 amino acids. V dropped 1 base and J dropped 7 bases, with 19 bases sitting between them. Germline CDR1 and CDR2: MGHRA and YSYEKL. The CDR3 protein is CASSQGPGENVFGYTF. DNA of the CDR3: TGCGCCAGCAGCCAAGGTCCGGGAGAGAATGTGTTTGGCTACACCTTC.